A single sample is the source of the 3 T cell receptor beta chains below, sequenced in a study of blood T cell repertoires in COVID-19. Assay: immunoSEQ multiplex PCR; the TCRdb copy retains only in-frame clones and omits some. The sample comprises roughly 160,000 clones, about 80% of which are singletons, and roughly 11% rests with the top ten. Material for sequencing was peripheral blood. These receptors all stem from a man in his sixties or seventies with active or convalescent COVID-19.

The chain couples TRBV7-2 to TRBJ2-7, with 9 bases matching TRBD1. The CDR3 spans 15 residues. The trim removed 6 bases at V and 6 bases at J, leaving 12 bases unmatched. CDR1 and CDR2 (germline): SGHTA, FQGNSA. The CDR3 coding sequence is TGTGCCAGCAGTCTTAACCGGGACAGGGTTGCCGAGCAGTACTTC. Translation gives CASSLNRDRVAEQYF.

The V gene is TRBV7-2, the J gene TRBJ2-1; a possible D gene is TRBD1 (6 bases). Per the germline V gene, CDR1 is SGHTA and CDR2 is FQGNSA. With 0 bases removed from V and 0 bases from J, the gap between germline ends came to 12 bases. The length of the CDR3 is 17 residues. CDR3 coding DNA: TGTGCCAGCAGCTTAGCCGGCGCAGGGGACTCCTACAATGAGCAGTTCTTC. It codes for CASSLAGAGDSYNEQFF.

This clone was observed a single time. This chain joins TRBV7-8 and TRBJ1-2; 7 bases are a match to TRBD1. V lost 1 base and J lost 5; bases outside the gene matches: 4. CDR1 is SGHVS and CDR2 is FQNEAQ in the germline V gene. The CDR3 consists of 14 residues. CDR3 loop: CASSLVGQKYGYTF. The CDR3 region has the DNA TGTGCCAGCAGCTTAGTGGGACAGAAGTATGGCTACACCTTC.